The sequence of this TCR beta chain was determined in a study of OX40 agonist ivuxolimab in advanced cancers. On the study more broadly: A partial response was reached by three patients: one with hepatocellular carcinoma and two with cutaneous melanoma. Study-wide points: Expanded clones were, on average, more numerous in CD8+ T cells than in CD4+. Low normalized clonal expansion also occurred in some nonresponding patients. At doses 0.1 to 3.0 mg/kg, CD4+ and CD8+ clones expanded.

Germline V gene lookup returns CDR1 LNHDA and CDR2 SQIVND (reference sequence). The CDR3 runs to 12 residues. With 8 bases removed from V and 5 bases from J, the gap between germline ends came to 12 bases. By sample fraction, this clone is medium-sized. What it binds is unknown. Clones were sequenced by immunoSEQ multiplex PCR, and TCRdb holds only the in-frame ones, with some missing. The data hold approximately 56,000 clones, with about 87% observed a single time. Sequencing used CD4+ or CD8+ T cells sorted from blood, obtained in a trial of the OX40 agonist ivuxolimab. V and J are TRBV19 and TRBJ2-5, with D uncertain. This TCR derives from an adult with an advanced solid tumor such as melanoma, head and neck, liver or kidney cancer. CDR3 residues: CASRQSGETQYF. CDR3 nucleotides: TGTGCCAGTCGCCAGTCCGGGGAGACCCAGTACTTC. Full variable domain (outside the CDR3, taken from reference TRBV19 and TRBJ2-5): DGGITQSPKYLFRKEGQNVTLSCEQNLNHDAMYWYRQDPGQGLRLIYYSQIVNDFQKGDIAEGYSVSREKKESFPLTVTSAQKNPTAFYLCASRQSGETQYFGPGTRLLVL.